This TCR beta chain was documented in a study of control samples from healthy donors and cancer patients (dated by TCRdb to the early 2020s). As for this clone: Its antigen is not yet known. No qualities accompany the bases; no much larger clone lies one base away.

V gives up 2 bases and J gives up 0 bases, and the segment between their germline ends measures 14 bases. The CDR3 has 17 amino acids, counting the end cysteine and phenylalanine. Only the CDR3 DNA stays, 51 bases, in frame from base 1. CDR1 is given as SGHVS and CDR2 as FNYEAQ, both from the germline V gene. Libraries were made using the immunoSEQ multiplex PCR assay. The table was pulled from immuneACCESS by TCRdb, which kept in-frame rearrangements only. Such tables lose some clones; where checked, under half of the loss comes from unresolved V genes, and the rest has no known cause. Here the sample has around 120,000 clones; more than 85% occur a single time. The leading ten clones occupy over 2.5% of the sample.

The chain is assembled from TRBV7-6 and TRBJ2-1; the D gene is possibly TRBD1, with 5 bases matching. The sequencing input was blood. The receptor's source is a man aged 25-45 years in good health. The nucleotide sequence reads TGTGCCAGCAGCTTAAATCGACAGCTTAGCTCCTACAATGAGCAGTTCTTC. It translates to CASSLNRQLSSYNEQFF.